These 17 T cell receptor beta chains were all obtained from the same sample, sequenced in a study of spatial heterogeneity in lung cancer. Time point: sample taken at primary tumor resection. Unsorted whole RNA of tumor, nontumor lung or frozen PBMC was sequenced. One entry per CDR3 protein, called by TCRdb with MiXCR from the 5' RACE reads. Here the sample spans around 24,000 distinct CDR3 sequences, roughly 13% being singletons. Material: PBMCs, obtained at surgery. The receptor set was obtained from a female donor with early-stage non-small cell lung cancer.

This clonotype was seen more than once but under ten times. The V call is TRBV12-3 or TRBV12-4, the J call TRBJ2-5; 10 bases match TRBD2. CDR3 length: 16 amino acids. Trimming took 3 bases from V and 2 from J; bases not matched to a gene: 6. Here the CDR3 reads CASSFASGSGQETQYF. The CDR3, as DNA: TGTGCCAGCAGTTTCGCTAGCGGGAGTGGGCAAGAGACCCAGTACTTC.

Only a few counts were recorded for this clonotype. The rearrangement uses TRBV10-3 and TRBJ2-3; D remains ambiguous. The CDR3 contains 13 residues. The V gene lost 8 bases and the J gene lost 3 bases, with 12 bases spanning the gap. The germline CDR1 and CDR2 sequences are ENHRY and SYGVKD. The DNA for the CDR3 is TGTGCCATCGGGCCAGAACCAACAGATACGCAGTATTTT. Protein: CAIGPEPTDTQYF.

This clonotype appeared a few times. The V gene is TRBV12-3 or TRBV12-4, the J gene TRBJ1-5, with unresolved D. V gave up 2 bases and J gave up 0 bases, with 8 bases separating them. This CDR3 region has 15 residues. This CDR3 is CASSLSGVSNQPQHF. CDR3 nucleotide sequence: TGTGCCAGCAGTTTATCTGGGGTTAGCAATCAGCCCCAGCATTTT.

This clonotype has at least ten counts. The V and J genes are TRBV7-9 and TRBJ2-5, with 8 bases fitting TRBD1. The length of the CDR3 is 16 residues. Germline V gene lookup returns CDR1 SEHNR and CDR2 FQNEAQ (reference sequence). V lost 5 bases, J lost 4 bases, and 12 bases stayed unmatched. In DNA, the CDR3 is TGTGCCAGCAGCACGACAGGGGCGATTATCGTAGAGACCCAGTACTTC. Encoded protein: CASSTTGAIIVETQYF.

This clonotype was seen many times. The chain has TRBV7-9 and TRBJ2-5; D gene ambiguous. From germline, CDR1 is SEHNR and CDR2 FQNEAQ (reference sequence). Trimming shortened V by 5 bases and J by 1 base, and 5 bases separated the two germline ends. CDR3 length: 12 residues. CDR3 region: CASSVLQETQYF. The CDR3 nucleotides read TGTGCCAGCAGCGTTCTCCAAGAGACCCAGTACTTC.

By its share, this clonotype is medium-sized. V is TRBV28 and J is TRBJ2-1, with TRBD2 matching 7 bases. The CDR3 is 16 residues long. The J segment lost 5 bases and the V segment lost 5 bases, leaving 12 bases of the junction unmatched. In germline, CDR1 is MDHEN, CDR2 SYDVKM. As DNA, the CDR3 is TGTGCCAGCAGTCCTGCGGGAGCCTCTTTGGACAATGAGCAGTTCTTC. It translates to CASSPAGASLDNEQFF. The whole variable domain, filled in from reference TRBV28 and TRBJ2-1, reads DVKVTQSSRYLVKRTGEKVFLECVQDMDHENMFWYRQDPGLGLRLIYFSYDVKMKEKGDIPEGYSVSREKKERFSLILESASTNQTSMYLCASSPAGASLDNEQFFGPGTRLTVL.

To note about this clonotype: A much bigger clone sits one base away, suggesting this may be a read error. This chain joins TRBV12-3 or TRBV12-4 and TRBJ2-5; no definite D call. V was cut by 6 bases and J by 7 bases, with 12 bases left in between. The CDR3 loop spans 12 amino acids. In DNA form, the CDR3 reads TGTGCCAGCAGCGACCCAGGAGCGACCCAGTACTTC. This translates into CASSDPGATQYF.

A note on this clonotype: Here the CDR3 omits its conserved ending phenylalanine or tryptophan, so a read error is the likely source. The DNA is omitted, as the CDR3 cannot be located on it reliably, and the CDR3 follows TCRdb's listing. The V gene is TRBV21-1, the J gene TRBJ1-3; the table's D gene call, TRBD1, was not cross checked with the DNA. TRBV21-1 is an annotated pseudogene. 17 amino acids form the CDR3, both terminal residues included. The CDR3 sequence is CASTSKDPSSLGNTIYL.

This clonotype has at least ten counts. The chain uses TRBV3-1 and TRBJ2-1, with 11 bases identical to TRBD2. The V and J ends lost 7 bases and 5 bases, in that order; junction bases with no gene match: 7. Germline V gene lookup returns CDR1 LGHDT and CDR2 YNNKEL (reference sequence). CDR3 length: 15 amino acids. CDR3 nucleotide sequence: TGTGCCAGCACCGCCGGGACTAGCGGCGACAATGAGCAGTTCTTC. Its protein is CASTAGTSGDNEQFF.

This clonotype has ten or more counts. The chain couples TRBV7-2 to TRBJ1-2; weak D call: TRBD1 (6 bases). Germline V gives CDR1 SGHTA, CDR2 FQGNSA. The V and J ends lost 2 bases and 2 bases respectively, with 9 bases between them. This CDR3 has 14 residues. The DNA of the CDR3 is TGTGCCAGCAGCTTATGGGACAACAACTATGGCTACACCTTC. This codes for CASSLWDNNYGYTF.

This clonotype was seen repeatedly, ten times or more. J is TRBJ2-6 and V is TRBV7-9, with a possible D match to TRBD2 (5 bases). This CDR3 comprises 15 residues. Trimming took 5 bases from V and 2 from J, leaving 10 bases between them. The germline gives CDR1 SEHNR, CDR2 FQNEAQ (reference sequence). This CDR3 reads CASSRGSPGANVLTF. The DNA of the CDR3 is TGTGCCAGCAGCCGAGGGTCCCCTGGGGCCAACGTCCTGACTTTC. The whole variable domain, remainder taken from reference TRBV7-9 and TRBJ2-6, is DTGVSQNPRHKITKRGQNVTFRCDPISEHNRLYWYRQTLGQGPEFLTYFQNEAQLEKSRLLSDRFSAERPKGSFSTLEIQRTEQGDSAMYLCASSRGSPGANVLTFGAGSRLTVL.

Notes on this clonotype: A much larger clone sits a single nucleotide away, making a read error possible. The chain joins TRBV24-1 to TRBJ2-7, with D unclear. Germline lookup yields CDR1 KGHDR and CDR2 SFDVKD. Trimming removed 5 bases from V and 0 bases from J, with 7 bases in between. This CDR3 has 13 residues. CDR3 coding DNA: TGTGCCACCAGTGCATGGAACTCCTACGAGCAGTACTTC. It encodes CATSAWNSYEQYF.

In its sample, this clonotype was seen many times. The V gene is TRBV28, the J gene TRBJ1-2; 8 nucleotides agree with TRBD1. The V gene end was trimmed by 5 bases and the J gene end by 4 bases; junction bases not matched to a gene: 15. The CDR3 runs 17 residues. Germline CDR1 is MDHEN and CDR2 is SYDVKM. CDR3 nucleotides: TGTGCCAGCAGTAACCGGGACAGGAATCCGGGGGGCTATGGCTACACCTTC. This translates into CASSNRDRNPGGYGYTF.

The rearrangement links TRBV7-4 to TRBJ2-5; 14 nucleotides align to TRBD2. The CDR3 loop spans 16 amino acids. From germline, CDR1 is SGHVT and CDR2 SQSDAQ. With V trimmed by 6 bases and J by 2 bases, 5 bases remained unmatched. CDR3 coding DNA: TGTGCCAGCAGTCGGACTAGCGGGGGGATACAAGAGACCCAGTACTTC. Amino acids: CASSRTSGGIQETQYF.

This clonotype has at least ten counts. The CDR3 loop is CASSLSGTQETQYF. DNA of the CDR3: TGTGCCAGCAGCTTGTCAGGGACTCAAGAGACCCAGTACTTC. This rearrangement joins TRBV3-1 to TRBJ2-5; tentative D call: TRBD2 (6 bases). Germline CDR1 and CDR2: LGHDT and YNNKEL (reference sequence). The CDR3 consists of 14 residues. V lost 5 bases and J lost 2, with 12 bases in between.

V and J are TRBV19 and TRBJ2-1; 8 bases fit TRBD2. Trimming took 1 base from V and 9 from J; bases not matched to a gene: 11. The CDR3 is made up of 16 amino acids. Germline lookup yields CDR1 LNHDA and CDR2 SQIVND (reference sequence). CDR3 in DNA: TGTGCCAGTAGTATAGGCTCTGGCGGGAGGTCTATTGAGCAGTTCTTC. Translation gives CASSIGSGGRSIEQFF.

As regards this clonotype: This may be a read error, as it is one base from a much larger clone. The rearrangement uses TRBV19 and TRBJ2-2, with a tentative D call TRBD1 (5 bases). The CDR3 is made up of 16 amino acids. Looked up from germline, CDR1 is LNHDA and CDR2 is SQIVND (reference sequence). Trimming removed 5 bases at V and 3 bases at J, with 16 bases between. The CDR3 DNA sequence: TGTGCCAGTAGTCCGACAGAAACCAGGGACACCGGGGAGCTGTTTTTT. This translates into CASSPTETRDTGELFF. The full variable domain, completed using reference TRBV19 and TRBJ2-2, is DGGITQSPKYLFRKEGQNVTLSCEQNLNHDAMYWYRQDPGQGLRLIYYSQIVNDFQKGDIAEGYSVSREKKESFPLTVTSAQKNPTAFYLCASSPTETRDTGELFFGEGSRLTVL.